This TCR beta chain was retrieved from a study of control samples from healthy donors and cancer patients. Clones were sequenced by immunoSEQ multiplex PCR, and TCRdb holds only the in-frame ones, with some missing. This repertoire shows 100,000 to 150,000 clones, roughly 89% found once; its top ten account for roughly 8%. Germline assignment: CDR1 LNHDA and CDR2 SQIVND (reference sequence). CDR3 length equals 14 residues. Trimming cost V 8 bases and J 6 bases; bases outside gene matches: 9. The sequence derives from a man aged 45-60 years with head and neck cancer. Specimen: PBMCs. This chain uses TRBV19 with TRBJ1-1, with 10 bases matching TRBD1. CDR3 nucleotide sequence: TGTGCCAGTCGAGAAGACAGGGGGCTCGCTGAAGCTTTCTTT. Translating gives CASREDRGLAEAFF. Together with reference TRBV19 and TRBJ1-1, the CDR3 gives the full variable domain: DGGITQSPKYLFRKEGQNVTLSCEQNLNHDAMYWYRQDPGQGLRLIYYSQIVNDFQKGDIAEGYSVSREKKESFPLTVTSAQKNPTAFYLCASREDRGLAEAFFGQGTRLTVV.